The 28 T cell receptor beta chains given below trace back to one sample, sequenced in a study of CD8+ T cells in alopecia areata. RNA was isolated and reverse transcribed to cDNA, the sequencing template. The repertoire was sequenced with immunoSEQ multiplex PCR; TCRdb's copy has only in-frame clones and lacks some. The table lists roughly 150,000 clones, roughly 50% of them singletons. Input material: CD4+ T cells sorted from blood. The source of these receptors is a human donor with alopecia areata.

V is TRBV6-1 and J is TRBJ1-5, with D perhaps matching TRBD1 (5 bases). Looked up from germline, CDR1 is MNHNS and CDR2 is SASEGT. There are 14 residues in the CDR3. Trimming took off 10 bases at V and 7 bases at J, with 20 bases between the two ends. Here the CDR3 DNA reads TGTGCCATCCTAGTGTCAGGGTTGGGCCAGCCCCAGCATTTT. It yields the protein CAILVSGLGQPQHF.

The rearrangement joins TRBV9 to TRBJ2-1, with D unclear. The germline CDR1 and CDR2 sequences are SGDLS and YYNGEE. V was trimmed by 1 base and J by 7 bases, leaving 3 bases between them. The CDR3 is 11 residues long. CDR3 coding DNA: TGTGCCAGCAGCGTACAGAATGAGCAGTTCTTC. Translated: CASSVQNEQFF.

This clone has a handful of counts. The chain carries TRBV9 and TRBJ1-4; a possible D gene is TRBD1 (6 bases). Germline values: CDR1 SGDLS, CDR2 YYNGEE. The CDR3 covers 14 residues. Between the trimmed V and J ends, which lost 0 bases and 5 bases, there was a span of 8 bases. The CDR3 reads CASSVGQGNEKLFF. The CDR3 bases are TGTGCCAGCAGCGTAGGTCAGGGGAATGAAAAACTGTTTTTT.

This chain joins TRBV28 and TRBJ2-5; D may be TRBD1 or TRBD2 (5 bases each). This CDR3 region has 15 residues. V was cut by 0 bases and J by 5 bases, with 13 bases left in between. Germline V gives CDR1 MDHEN, CDR2 SYDVKM. The CDR3 reads CASSLWAGTGETQYF. The CDR3 nucleotides are TGTGCCAGCAGTTTATGGGCAGGGACGGGGGAGACCCAGTACTTC.

The chain links TRBV7-3 to TRBJ2-1; tentative D call: TRBD2 (7 bases). The CDR3 totals 15 residues. Trimming took 0 bases from V and 10 from J, leaving 16 bases between them. In germline, CDR1 is SGHTA, CDR2 FQGTGA. The CDR3 sequence is CASSLTSAGAVEQFF. DNA for the CDR3: TGTGCCAGCAGCTTAACTAGTGCGGGGGCAGTCGAGCAGTTCTTC.

The chain couples TRBV2 to TRBJ2-7; D not certain. The V gene's germline CDR1 is SNHLY and CDR2 FYNNEI. The CDR3 is made up of 14 amino acids. The V and J ends lost 2 bases and 4 bases respectively, with 12 bases between them. The CDR3: CASSERINEYEQYF. The CDR3 DNA reads TGTGCCAGCAGTGAACGGATTAACGAGTACGAGCAGTACTTC.

V gene TRBV28 combines with J gene TRBJ2-5, with a possible D match to TRBD2 (7 bases). This CDR3 comprises 14 residues. Germline CDR1 MDHEN, CDR2 SYDVKM. Trimming pared 8 bases from V and 1 base from J, leaving 14 bases between. CDR3 loop: CASSWRGPQETQYF. CDR3 nucleotide sequence: TGTGCCAGCTCCTGGCGGGGGCCCCAAGAGACCCAGTACTTC.

V usage is TRBV28 and J usage is TRBJ1-2; TRBD1 might be the D (6 bases). CDR1 MDHEN and CDR2 SYDVKM come from the germline V gene. V dropped 6 bases and J dropped 8 bases, with 25 bases sitting between them. The CDR3 runs to 16 residues. The CDR3 loop reads CASRTGTTFSDRGYTF. DNA of the CDR3: TGTGCCAGCAGAACAGGGACCACCTTCTCCGATAGGGGCTACACCTTC.

The rearrangement links TRBV5-1 to TRBJ1-1, with a possible D match to TRBD1 (5 bases). V was trimmed by 7 bases and J by 4 bases, leaving 14 bases between them. Germline V gene sequence: CDR1 SGHRS, CDR2 YFSETQ. This CDR3 is built from 13 residues. The CDR3: CASFAGQGTEAFF. The CDR3 DNA sequence: TGCGCCAGCTTCGCAGGGCAAGGCACTGAAGCTTTCTTT.

This clone was counted between two and nine times. The chain couples TRBV7-9 to TRBJ1-2, with no clear D. From germline, CDR1 is SEHNR and CDR2 FQNEAQ (reference sequence). V was cut by 4 bases and J by 4 bases, with 13 bases left in between. CDR3 length: 14 residues. CDR3 DNA: TGTGCCAGCAGCTCTGGGTCAGACCCCTATGGCTACACCTTC. This translates into CASSSGSDPYGYTF.

This clone appeared a single time. The rearrangement uses TRBV29-1 and TRBJ1-1; D gene unclear. The CDR3 is 13 residues long. Per the germline V gene, CDR1 is SQVTM and CDR2 is ANQGSEA. V was clipped by 7 bases and J by 0 bases, with 12 bases between them. The CDR3 protein is CSAPVQMNTEAFF. CDR3 nucleotides: TGCAGCGCCCCCGTCCAGATGAACACTGAAGCTTTCTTT.

This clone was recorded a few times. This chain joins TRBV7-8 and TRBJ2-5; 9 nucleotides agree with TRBD1. Per the germline V gene, CDR1 is SGHVS and CDR2 is FQNEAQ. Trimming at V came to 6 bases and at J to 5 bases, leaving 10 bases not matched to a gene. The CDR3 has 15 amino acids. CDR3 sequence (DNA): TGTGCCAGCAGTTCTACCGGGACAGGGATTGAGACCCAGTACTTC. It codes for CASSSTGTGIETQYF.

This clone turned up a few times. The chain recombines TRBV19 with TRBJ1-1; D might be TRBD1 (6 bases). There are 15 residues in the CDR3. Germline CDR1 reads LNHDA; CDR2 reads SQIVND (reference sequence). The V end was cut by 4 bases, the J end by 3 bases, with 15 bases between. The CDR3 region is CASSRQVFRYTEAFF. The DNA for the CDR3 is TGTGCCAGTAGTAGACAGGTCTTTAGGTACACTGAAGCTTTCTTT.

V gene TRBV29-1 combines with J gene TRBJ1-2; D remains unclear. The CDR3 runs to 11 residues. V shed 6 bases and J shed 10 bases, with 15 bases lying between them. Germline V lookup: CDR1 SQVTM, CDR2 ANQGSEA. The DNA of the CDR3 is TGCAGCGTAGAGGGTGGGAGTTTCTACACCTTC. This translates into CSVEGGSFYTF.

The gene calls are TRBV5-6 and TRBJ2-3; D is ambiguous. Looked up from germline, CDR1 is SGHDT and CDR2 is YYEEEE. CDR3 length equals 17 residues. V gave up 4 bases and J gave up 1 base, with 19 bases separating them. The DNA of the CDR3 is TGTGCCAGCAGCGTAGTGGTTGGACCGACCCGCACAGATACGCAGTATTTT. It yields the protein CASSVVVGPTRTDTQYF.

The rearrangement joins TRBV30 to TRBJ2-7; weak D call: TRBD2 (6 bases). The CDR3 length is 14 residues. V was trimmed by 2 bases and J by 5 bases, leaving 16 bases between them. The V gene's germline CDR1 is GTSNPN and CDR2 SVGIG (reference sequence). CDR3 DNA sequence: TGTGCCTGGAGTCCGGGGACTCCTGGCGACGAGCAGTACTTC. It encodes CAWSPGTPGDEQYF.

The chain employs TRBV18 and TRBJ2-5; no reliable D call. The V gene lost 3 bases and the J gene lost 5 bases, with 13 bases spanning the gap. The length of the CDR3 is 14 residues. In germline, CDR1 is KGHSH, CDR2 LQKENI. Here the CDR3 reads CASSPFASVETQYF. Written as DNA, the CDR3 is TGTGCCAGCTCACCCTTCGCGAGTGTGGAGACCCAGTACTTC.

CDR3 protein: CSARREPQYF. The CDR3 coding sequence is TGCAGTGCTAGAAGGGAGCCCCAGTACTTC. J is TRBJ2-7 and V is TRBV20-1; a weak D match, TRBD2 (5 bases). V gave up 2 bases and J gave up 10 bases, with 9 bases separating them. Per germline, CDR1 DFQATT and CDR2 SNEGSKA (reference sequence). This CDR3 contains 10 residues.

This chain joins TRBV29-1 and TRBJ1-1, with D unresolved. Trimming cost V 6 bases and J 4 bases, with 9 bases left between them. CDR1 is SQVTM, CDR2 ANQGSEA, per germline. This CDR3 has 11 amino acids. CDR3 nucleotides: TGCAGCGTCGTTCAGATCACTGAAGCTTTCTTT. It encodes CSVVQITEAFF.

This chain joins TRBV4-1 and TRBJ2-7; D call uncertain. Trimming removed 4 bases at V and 3 bases at J, with 16 bases between. The CDR3 is 15 residues long. CDR1 is MGHRA and CDR2 is YSYEKL in the germline V gene. CDR3 sequence: CASSPSESPYYEQYF. The CDR3 DNA reads as TGCGCCAGCAGCCCTTCAGAGTCCCCCTACTACGAGCAGTACTTC.

This clone was recorded only once. The V call is TRBV28, the J call TRBJ2-7, with D tentatively TRBD2 (5 bases). This CDR3 has 15 residues. The germline CDR1 and CDR2 sequences are MDHEN and SYDVKM. V lost 6 bases, J lost 0 bases, and 15 bases lay in between. In DNA, the CDR3 is TGTGCCAGCAGCCCAGCCTCTGGACTCTCCTACGAGCAGTACTTC. Protein product: CASSPASGLSYEQYF.

Only a few counts were recorded for this clone. The chain couples TRBV28 to TRBJ2-5, with 11 bases aligning to TRBD1. Germline values: CDR1 MDHEN, CDR2 SYDVKM. Trimming took 3 bases from V and 5 from J; bases not matched to a gene: 5. This CDR3 is 15 amino acids long. The CDR3 spells CASSLPGTGGETQYF. CDR3 DNA: TGTGCCAGCAGTTTGCCTGGGACAGGGGGGGAGACCCAGTACTTC.

The CDR3 nucleotides are TGTGCCTGGAGTGTTAGAAGTGAGCAGTTCTTC. Its translation: CAWSVRSEQFF. The rearrangement joins TRBV30 to TRBJ2-1; D gene unclear. The ends were cut back, 0 bases at V and 9 bases at J, with 6 bases in the middle. The germline V gene encodes CDR1 GTSNPN and CDR2 SVGIG (reference sequence). The CDR3 extends over 11 amino acids.

The chain combines TRBV4-1 with TRBJ2-3; D unresolved. The CDR3 contains 17 residues. CDR1 and CDR2 (germline): MGHRA, YSYEKL. V was trimmed by 5 bases and J by 2 bases, leaving 20 bases between them. CDR3 nucleotide sequence: TGCGCCAGCAGCTTTATACGACGATCAAGAGCCACAGATACGCAGTATTTT. Amino acids: CASSFIRRSRATDTQYF.

The chain's CDR3 is CASSTDQPQHF. The CDR3, as DNA: TGTGCCAGCAGTACAGATCAGCCCCAGCATTTT. V usage is TRBV2 and J usage is TRBJ1-5; D is ambiguous. This CDR3 spans 11 amino acids. The ends were cut back, 5 bases at V and 5 bases at J, with 4 bases in the middle. Germline loops: CDR1 SNHLY, CDR2 FYNNEI.

Here the CDR3 DNA reads TGTGCCAGCAGCTTGGTAACAGGGGGAACGTACAATGAGCAGTTCTTC. Protein product: CASSLVTGGTYNEQFF. The chain employs TRBV11-2 and TRBJ2-1; 8 bases are a match to TRBD1. Germline trimming cut 3 bases from V and 4 bases from J; bases unmatched to any gene: 8. The germline gives CDR1 SGHAT, CDR2 FQNNGV. The CDR3 covers 16 residues.

This clone was seen only a few times. This CDR3 is also generated by other DNA sequences in the sample. J is TRBJ1-1 and V is TRBV29-1; D is perhaps TRBD1 (5 bases). In germline, CDR1 is SQVTM, CDR2 ANQGSEA. The CDR3 covers 12 residues. Trimming pared 4 bases from V and 3 bases from J, leaving 9 bases between. CDR3 in DNA: TGCAGCGTTGCCAGGGACGACACTGAAGCTTTCTTT. This encodes CSVARDDTEAFF.

The chain joins TRBV11-3 to TRBJ2-1; 10 nucleotides line up with TRBD2. The trim removed 5 bases at V and 10 bases at J, leaving 8 bases unmatched. The CDR3 loop spans 14 amino acids. Per germline, CDR1 SGHNT and CDR2 YENEEA. Here the CDR3 reads CASSTSGMLGEQFF. The CDR3 DNA is TGTGCCAGCAGCACTAGCGGGATGTTAGGGGAGCAGTTCTTC.